A selection of T cell receptor beta chains follows, all from one sample in a study of T cell responses to AZD1222 COVID-19 vaccine. Method: immunoSEQ multiplex PCR; TCRdb's copy keeps in-frame clones and lacks some. The table has 120,000 or so clones, around 92% seen once; the top ten hold about 8%. The starting material was peripheral blood, obtained 28 days after the second AZD1222 dose. The receptors originated from an adult who received the AZD1222 COVID-19 vaccine. The CDR3 runs from the conserved cysteine through the conserved F or W. The order of the fields is D gene, J gene, clone size, V gene, CDR3 DNA, CDR3 protein. D genes are given only for firm matches. Clone size, where shown, is once, few, many, or a class for clones that have expanded.

.,TRBJ1-3,.,TRBV28,TGTGCCAGCAGTTTATTGTTTTTTTCAGCCTCTGGAAACACCATATATTTT,CASSLLFFSASGNTIYF
.,TRBJ1-6,.,TRBV28,TGTGCCAGCAGTTTACCAGGGAATAATTCACCCCTCCACTTT,CASSLPGNNSPLHF
.,TRBJ2-7,.,TRBV7-8,TGTGCCAGCACCTACCTAAGGAACTCCTACGAGCAGTACTTC,CASTYLRNSYEQYF
.,TRBJ1-2,.,TRBV11-2,TGTGCCAGCAGCCCCGACACACTTCTTTCTTTTAACTATGGCTACACCTTC,CASSPDTLLSFNYGYTF
TRBD2,TRBJ2-1,medium-sized,TRBV7-9,TGTGCCAGCACCTCCACGGGGGGTATTCAGTTCTTC,CASTSTGGIQFF
.,TRBJ2-7,.,TRBV3-1/TRBV3-2,TGTGCCAGCAGCCATGCCTTGGAGGAGCAGTACTTC,CASSHALEEQYF
TRBD1,TRBJ2-7,.,TRBV6-6,TGTGCCAGCAGTCAAAAAGGACAGGCAAACGAGCAGTACTTC,CASSQKGQANEQYF
TRBD1,TRBJ1-2,.,TRBV11-2,TGTGCCAGCAGCTTAACAGGGGGGAGCTATGGCTACACCTTC,CASSLTGGSYGYTF
.,TRBJ1-1,.,TRBV19,TGTGCCAGTAGTATCCCCGGACCTACCACTGAAGCTTTCTTT,CASSIPGPTTEAFF
.,TRBJ1-2,.,TRBV7-2,TGTGCCAGCAGCTTAACGACGGCCCCAAACTATGGCTACACCTTC,CASSLTTAPNYGYTF
TRBD1,TRBJ1-4,.,TRBV28,TGTGCCAGCAGTTCTTTCAGGGGGGCGACGTTGGAAAAACTGTTTTTT,CASSSFRGATLEKLFF
.,TRBJ1-1,.,TRBV18,TGTGCCAGCTCACCACGGGGGGAGACCACTGAAGCTTTCTTT,CASSPRGETTEAFF
TRBD1,TRBJ1-2,.,TRBV28,TGTGCCAGCAGGACCGGGACAGTGGATGGCTACACCTTC,CASRTGTVDGYTF
TRBD2,TRBJ2-1,.,TRBV2,TGTGCCAGCAGGTTAAGCGGGACGGGTGAGCAGTTCTTC,CASRLSGTGEQFF
.,TRBJ2-5,.,TRBV3-1/TRBV3-2,TGTGCCAGCAGCCCCGAGTCAAGGAGGCCGTACTTC,CASSPESRRPYF
TRBD1,TRBJ1-1,.,TRBV19,TGTGCCAGTAGCTCAGGGCCCGGGACAGGGAACACTGAAGCTTTCTTT,CASSSGPGTGNTEAFF
TRBD2,TRBJ2-7,.,TRBV5-1,TGCGCCAGCAGCATAACTAGCGGGAGCACCTACGAGCAGTACTTC,CASSITSGSTYEQYF
.,TRBJ2-2,.,TRBV5-6,TGTGCCAGCAGCTTCCAGAGGATGGGGGAGCTGTTTTTT,CASSFQRMGELFF
.,TRBJ2-5,.,TRBV20-1,TGCAGTGCTGGGCAAGGGGAGACCCAGTACTTC,CSAGQGETQYF
.,TRBJ1-1,.,TRBV19,TGTGCCAGTAGTCCCCGGACAGCCCTTGAAGCTTTCTTT,CASSPRTALEAFF
.,TRBJ1-1,.,TRBV4-2,TGTGCCAGCAGCAACCAGGGCTGGAACACTGAAGCTTTCTTT,CASSNQGWNTEAFF
.,TRBJ2-5,.,TRBV7-9,TGTGCCAGCAGCTGGGCCGCAGGTTTCGGAGAGACCCAGTACTTC,CASSWAAGFGETQYF
TRBD2,TRBJ2-1,.,TRBV3-1/TRBV3-2,TGTGCCAGCAGCCAACAGGGACTAGGGGTGAATGAGCAGTTCTTC,CASSQQGLGVNEQFF
TRBD1,TRBJ1-1,.,TRBV6-2/TRBV6-3,TGTGCCAGCAGTGATACGACAGGGGGCAGGAACACTGAAGCTTTCTTT,CASSDTTGGRNTEAFF
.,TRBJ2-1,once,TRBV19,TGTGCCAGTAGTATAGGGTACGGGGAAATTGAGCAGTTCTTC,CASSIGYGEIEQFF
.,TRBJ1-4,.,TRBV2,TGTGCCAGCAAACAGGGTTCGGGGGAAAAACTGTTTTTT,CASKQGSGEKLFF
TRBD1,TRBJ1-4,.,TRBV6-4,TGTGCCACTAACCCCGGGACAGGGACAACTAATGAAAAACTGTTTTTT,CATNPGTGTTNEKLFF
TRBD2,TRBJ2-1,.,TRBV15,TGTGCCACCAGCAGCCCCCCTGGCGGGGGGTGGAATGAGCAGTTCTTC,CATSSPPGGGWNEQFF
.,TRBJ2-1,.,TRBV4-2,TGTGCCAGCAGCCTTGACCCAATTCGAGACTACAATGAGCAGTTCTTC,CASSLDPIRDYNEQFF
.,TRBJ2-7,.,TRBV6-1,TGTGCCAGCAGTGAGACAAATTCCTACGAGCAGTACTTC,CASSETNSYEQYF
.,TRBJ2-7,.,TRBV6-1,TGTGCCAGCAGTCTACCGTCCGGGTCCTACGAGCAGTACTTC,CASSLPSGSYEQYF
TRBD2,TRBJ2-5,.,TRBV29-1,TGCAGCGTTGAAGGCGGAACTAGCGGGGTTGAGACCCAGTACTTC,CSVEGGTSGVETQYF
TRBD2,TRBJ2-7,.,TRBV7-2,TGTGCCAGCAGCTTAGTCGGGCGGGAGTACGGGCAGTACTTC,CASSLVGREYGQYF
.,TRBJ1-1,.,TRBV10-3,TGTGCCATCGGGGGGGAGGGGAACACTGAAGCTTTCTTT,CAIGGEGNTEAFF
.,TRBJ1-3,.,TRBV19,TGTGCCAGTAGGTACGGGGGGAATCCTGGAAACACCATATATTTT,CASRYGGNPGNTIYF
.,TRBJ1-3,.,TRBV28,TGTGCCAGCAGTCCCCCGGGGAGGGGGGGAAACACCATATATTTT,CASSPPGRGGNTIYF
.,TRBJ2-1,.,TRBV5-1,TGCGCCAGCAGCTCCGCGGGAATTGAGCAGTTCTTC,CASSSAGIEQFF
.,TRBJ1-2,once,TRBV3-1/TRBV3-2,TGTGCCAGCAGCCATCCAGGGGACTATGGCTACACCTTC,CASSHPGDYGYTF
TRBD1,TRBJ2-7,.,TRBV7-8,TGTGCCAGCAGCTTAGGGAGGGGGACAGGCTACGAGCAGTACTTC,CASSLGRGTGYEQYF
.,TRBJ1-2,.,TRBV28,TGTGCCAGCAGTTTAGGCAGCTATGGCTACACCTTC,CASSLGSYGYTF
TRBD1,TRBJ2-1,.,TRBV5-1,TGCGCCAGCAGCTACACAGGGGGCTCTTATAGCAATGAGCAGTTCTTC,CASSYTGGSYSNEQFF
.,TRBJ1-1,.,TRBV7-2,TGTGCCAGCAGCTTAGGGTCATTAGTCGGCGATTCAGCTTTCTTT,CASSLGSLVGDSAFF
.,TRBJ1-4,.,TRBV18,TGTGCCAGCTCAGCGACAGTAACTAATGAAAAACTGTTTTTT,CASSATVTNEKLFF
.,TRBJ2-4,.,TRBV18,TGTGCCAGCTCACCACCGGGCGGGGGCTCACCCAAAAACATTCAGTACTTC,CASSPPGGGSPKNIQYF
.,TRBJ1-1,.,TRBV5-5,TGTGCCAGCAGCTTGGAGGGGCAGGGGTACACTGAAGCTTTCTTT,CASSLEGQGYTEAFF
TRBD1,TRBJ2-5,.,TRBV28,TGTGCCAGCGGCACAGGGGGCGCGAAGGAGACCCAGTACTTC,CASGTGGAKETQYF
TRBD1,TRBJ2-3,.,TRBV7-8,TGTGCCAGCAGCTTATATGGGGGACAGGGGTTTAGTCTGGGCACAGATACGCAGTATTTT,CASSLYGGQGFSLGTDTQYF
.,TRBJ1-1,once,TRBV18,TGTGCCAGCTCTCAGGGGTTGGCTGAAGCTTTCTTT,CASSQGLAEAFF
TRBD2,TRBJ2-1,.,TRBV27,TGTGCCAGCAGCTCGTACTTGGCGGGAGCCATAGTCAGGCTCTTC,CASSSYLAGAIVRLF
.,TRBJ2-3,.,TRBV18,TGTGCCAGCTCACCGTTAATCAGCACAGATACGCAGTATTTT,CASSPLISTDTQYF
.,TRBJ1-5,.,TRBV3-1/TRBV3-2,TGTGCCAGCAGCCATAAGGGGGATCAGCCCCAGCATTTT,CASSHKGDQPQHF
.,TRBJ2-6,.,TRBV6-6,TGTGCCAGCAGAGACTCTGGGGCCAACGTCCTGACTTTC,CASRDSGANVLTF
TRBD2,TRBJ2-7,.,TRBV27,TGTGCCAGCAGTTCCCTAGCGGGGGGAAACTACGAGCAGTACTTC,CASSSLAGGNYEQYF
.,TRBJ1-5,.,TRBV28,TGTGCCAGCAGTCCATCAGGGAAAGGGGATCAGCCCCAGCATTTT,CASSPSGKGDQPQHF
.,TRBJ1-3,.,TRBV5-1,TGCGCCAGCAGCTTGGGATCGGGTCAGAACACCATATATTTT,CASSLGSGQNTIYF